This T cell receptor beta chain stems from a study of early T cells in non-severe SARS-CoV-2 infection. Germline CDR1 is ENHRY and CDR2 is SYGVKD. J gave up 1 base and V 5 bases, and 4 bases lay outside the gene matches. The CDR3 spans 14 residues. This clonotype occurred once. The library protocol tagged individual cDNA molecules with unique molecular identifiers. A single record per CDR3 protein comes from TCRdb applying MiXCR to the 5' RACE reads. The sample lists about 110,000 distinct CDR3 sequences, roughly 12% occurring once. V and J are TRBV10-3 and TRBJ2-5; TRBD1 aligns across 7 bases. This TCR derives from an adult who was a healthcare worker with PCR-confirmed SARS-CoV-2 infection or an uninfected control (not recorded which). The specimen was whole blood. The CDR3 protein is CAISQTGSQETQYF. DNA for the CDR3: TGTGCCATCAGTCAGACAGGGTCCCAAGAGACCCAGTACTTC.